This TCR beta chain was sequenced in a study of radiation and T cells in renal cell carcinoma. The study, taken as a whole, reports: Pretreatment tumor biopsies were lacking, so baseline clonotypes are unknown.

As concerns this clone: Its antigen is unknown.

Noted time point: blood 4 weeks post-SBRT, at nephrectomy. The sample's treatment: 15 Gy SBRT to primary tumor, nephrectomy 4 weeks later. Nephrectomy followed 15 Gy stereotactic body radiation by 4 weeks. TCRdb's table, derived via immunoSEQ multiplex PCR, lists solely in-frame clones and lacks some. Of about 78,000 clones listed, nearly 90% are singletons. The CDR3 spans 16 residues. The V gene's germline CDR1 is SGHNT and CDR2 YYREEE (reference sequence). V shed 4 bases, J shed 4 bases, and the junction held 9 bases outside the gene matches. The receptor comes from a woman in her 70s with renal cell carcinoma. This specimen consisted of blood, obtained from a patient whose treatment included radiotherapy and nephrectomy. The chain joins TRBV5-4 to TRBJ2-2, with 8 bases lining up with TRBD2. As DNA, the CDR3 is TGTGCCAGCAGCCCGGGGGGAACTAGCGGCACCGGGGAGCTGTTTTTT. It specifies CASSPGGTSGTGELFF.